These 30 T cell receptor beta chains originate from one sample sequenced in a study of siplizumab effects on memory and regulatory T cells. The repertoire was sequenced with immunoSEQ multiplex PCR; TCRdb's copy has only in-frame clones and lacks some. The sample carries approximately 48,000 clones, 93% recorded once. Sequencing used CD8+ T cells sorted from blood. Receptors originate from a human donor in good health.

V and J are TRBV19 and TRBJ2-4; 8 bases fit TRBD2. The CDR3 sequence is 15 residues long. The germline CDR1 and CDR2 sequences are LNHDA and SQIVND (reference sequence). The V gene end was trimmed by 7 bases and the J gene end by 0 bases; junction bases not matched to a gene: 5. The CDR3, as DNA: TGTGCCAGTAAAATAGCGGGAACAGCCAAAAACATTCAGTACTTC. Amino acids: CASKIAGTAKNIQYF.

The chain joins TRBV14 to TRBJ2-7; TRBD1 or TRBD2 may be the D gene (5 bases each). The CDR3 length is 15 residues. The V gene lost 3 bases and the J gene lost 3 bases, with 15 bases spanning the gap. Per germline, CDR1 SGHDN and CDR2 FVKESK. The CDR3 bases are TGTGCCAGCAGCCAGTGGATGGGACCCTACTACGAGCAGTACTTC. This encodes CASSQWMGPYYEQYF.

CDR3 nucleotides: TGTGTCAGAAGCCCCCAGAGGGAACCTTCCTCTGGGGCCAACGTCCTGACTTTC. Its translation: CVRSPQREPSSGANVLTF. The chain uses TRBV7-5 and TRBJ2-6; the table names TRBD2, a call not compared with the DNA. TRBV7-5 is termed a pseudogene. This CDR3 spans 18 amino acids.

This sequence joins TRBV4-1 and TRBJ1-1, with D maybe TRBD1 (5 bases). Germline-derived CDR1 and CDR2 are MGHRA and YSYEKL. V lost 4 bases and J 0 bases, leaving 18 bases between the germline ends. This CDR3 is built from 17 residues. For the CDR3, the DNA is TGCGCCAGCAGCCTCCGGCCGGGGGTCGGGGTGAACACTGAAGCTTTCTTT. This codes for CASSLRPGVGVNTEAFF.

The chain employs TRBV6-1 and TRBJ1-1; no clear D. Trimming cost V 8 bases and J 1 base, with 8 bases left between them. The CDR3 sequence is 12 residues long. Germline-derived CDR1 and CDR2 are MNHNS and SASEGT. The CDR3 sequence: CASPRGNTEAFF. CDR3 nucleotides: TGTGCCAGCCCACGGGGGAACACTGAAGCTTTCTTT.

The rearrangement joins TRBV5-4 to TRBJ1-5, with D uncertain. Germline loops: CDR1 SGHNT, CDR2 YYREEE (reference sequence). Trimming took 0 bases from V and 2 from J, leaving 18 bases between them. This CDR3 has 18 amino acids. DNA of the CDR3: TGTGCCAGCAGCTTGGTGGGGTTTGGATGGATGGGCAATCAGCCCCAGCATTTT. Translated: CASSLVGFGWMGNQPQHF.

The chain recombines TRBV6-5 with TRBJ1-6, with TRBD1 matching over 12 bases. Losses at the gene ends were 5 bases for V and 7 bases for J; bases not matched to a gene: 3. Germline-derived CDR1 and CDR2 are MNHEY and SVGAGI. The CDR3 has 15 residues. CDR3 protein: CASSLGTGGNSPLHF. The CDR3 coding sequence is TGTGCCAGCAGTCTCGGGACAGGGGGCAATTCACCCCTCCACTTT.

The chain employs TRBV30 and TRBJ2-5, with D maybe TRBD2 (6 bases). The DNA end lines up better with TRBJ2-7; the J call may be wrong. CDR3 length equals 14 residues. Germline-derived CDR1 and CDR2 are GTSNPN and SVGIG (reference sequence). The DNA of the CDR3 is TGTGCCTGGAGTGTACGAGGTCTAGCGTACGAGCAGTACTTC. Its translation: CAWSVRGLAYEQYF.

This chain links TRBV13 with TRBJ1-2; TRBD1 aligns across 7 bases. CDR1 and CDR2 (germline): PRHDT, FYEKMQ (reference sequence). The CDR3 consists of 18 residues. V lost 8 bases to trimming and J lost 4 bases; unmatched junction nucleotides: 22. The CDR3 is CASLSGGHPGQLSYGYTF. CDR3 sequence (DNA): TGTGCCAGCCTTAGCGGGGGACATCCGGGACAGCTTTCCTATGGCTACACCTTC.

The V call is TRBV9, the J call TRBJ1-2; D remains unclear. The CDR3 is 16 amino acids. Trimming removed 4 bases from V and 2 bases from J, with 18 bases in between. Looked up from germline, CDR1 is SGDLS and CDR2 is YYNGEE. The CDR3 region is CASSLGAPSPNYGYTF. CDR3 in DNA: TGTGCCAGCAGCCTTGGAGCCCCGAGCCCCAACTATGGCTACACCTTC.

The chain carries TRBV5-1 and TRBJ1-3; tentatively, D is TRBD1 (6 bases). V gave up 5 bases and J gave up 2 bases, with 17 bases separating them. CDR3 length: 16 amino acids. Germline CDR1 is SGHRS and CDR2 is YFSETQ. CDR3 bases: TGCGCCAGCAGTTCTTTGACAGGAGAAACTGGAAACACCATATATTTT. Amino acid sequence: CASSSLTGETGNTIYF.

This clone was detected once. The genes are TRBV12-5 and TRBJ2-3, with D tentatively TRBD1 (5 bases). V dropped 5 bases and J dropped 6 bases, with 21 bases sitting between them. Germline V lookup: CDR1 LGHNT, CDR2 FRNRAP. This CDR3 has 16 amino acids. As DNA, the CDR3 is TGTGCTAGTGGTCCGGACAATTCTTTTATTCGGGATACGCAGTATTTT. It is translated as CASGPDNSFIRDTQYF.

V and J are TRBV13 and TRBJ2-7; 9 nucleotides line up with TRBD1. J was trimmed by 2 bases and V by 4 bases; bases with no gene match: 9. CDR3 length: 16 residues. Looked up from germline, CDR1 is PRHDT and CDR2 is FYEKMQ (reference sequence). The CDR3 DNA reads as TGTGCCAGCAGCTCCCTCGCGGGACAGGGTCCCTACGAGCAGTACTTC. Its translation: CASSSLAGQGPYEQYF.

CDR3 sequence reads: CASSLRGPGELFF. The DNA for the CDR3 is TGTGCCAGCAGCTTGCGGGGCCCCGGGGAGCTGTTTTTT. The chain is built from TRBV11-2 and TRBJ2-2, with D possibly TRBD2 on 6 matching bases. CDR1 SGHAT and CDR2 FQNNGV come from the germline V gene. The CDR3 loop spans 13 amino acids. The V end was cut by 3 bases, the J end by 6 bases, with 8 bases between.

The rearrangement joins TRBV13 to TRBJ2-7, with D possibly matching TRBD2 (6 bases). V was clipped by 3 bases and J by 6 bases, with 18 bases between them. The CDR3 loop spans 15 amino acids. The germline gives CDR1 PRHDT, CDR2 FYEKMQ (reference sequence). In DNA form, the CDR3 reads TGTGCCAGCAGCTTTGCGGGAAACCCCCTCTCCGAGCAGTACTTC. Translated: CASSFAGNPLSEQYF.

The chain uses TRBV5-5 and TRBJ2-1, with D tentatively TRBD1 (6 bases). V was trimmed by 5 bases and J by 1 base, leaving 13 bases between them. This CDR3 is 15 amino acids long. Germline V gene data show CDR1 as SGHKS and CDR2 as YYEKEE (reference sequence). The CDR3 DNA reads as TGTGCCAGCAGTTTACTCACAGGGTCCTACAATGAGCAGTTCTTC. This codes for CASSLLTGSYNEQFF. Filled out from reference TRBV5-5 and TRBJ2-1, the complete variable domain reads DAGVTQSPTHLIKTRGQQVTLRCSPISGHKSVSWYQQVLGQGPQFIFQYYEKEERGRGNFPDRFSARQFPNYSSELNVNALLLGDSALYLCASSLLTGSYNEQFFGPGTRLTVL.

The chain has TRBV7-2 and TRBJ1-1; tentative D call: TRBD1 (6 bases). The CDR3 is 14 residues long. Trimming pared 4 bases from V and 4 bases from J, leaving 13 bases between. Germline V gene lookup returns CDR1 SGHTA and CDR2 FQGNSA. CDR3 DNA sequence: TGTGCCAGCAGCTCCCGGACAGAAATCACTGAAGCTTTCTTT. Its translation is CASSSRTEITEAFF.

The V call is TRBV4-1, the J call TRBJ1-1; 7 nucleotides agree with TRBD1. J was trimmed by 4 bases and V by 3 bases; bases with no gene match: 8. Germline V gene data show CDR1 as MGHRA and CDR2 as YSYEKL. This CDR3 comprises 15 residues. The CDR3 reads CASSQSTGLITEAFF. The DNA of the CDR3 is TGCGCCAGCAGCCAGTCGACAGGGCTCATCACTGAAGCTTTCTTT.

V and J are TRBV28 and TRBJ1-5; D not resolved. CDR3 length equals 15 residues. The V and J ends lost 3 bases and 6 bases respectively, with 15 bases between them. Germline CDR1 is MDHEN and CDR2 is SYDVKM. CDR3 protein: CASSFWAGTIQPQHF. For the CDR3, the DNA is TGTGCCAGCAGTTTTTGGGCAGGCACGATTCAGCCCCAGCATTTT. Variable domain in full (rest from reference TRBV28 and TRBJ1-5): DVKVTQSSRYLVKRTGEKVFLECVQDMDHENMFWYRQDPGLGLRLIYFSYDVKMKEKGDIPEGYSVSREKKERFSLILESASTNQTSMYLCASSFWAGTIQPQHFGDGTRLSIL.

This clone was observed a single time. The J gene is TRBJ2-1, the V gene TRBV7-9; 9 nucleotides agree with TRBD1. V was clipped by 5 bases and J by 6 bases; unmatched bases: 5. The CDR3 is made up of 14 amino acids. The V gene's germline CDR1 is SEHNR and CDR2 FQNEAQ (reference sequence). CDR3 sequence reads: CASSPGTGSNEQFF. The CDR3 DNA reads as TGTGCCAGCAGCCCGGGGACAGGGAGCAATGAGCAGTTCTTC.

The chain uses TRBV5-1 and TRBJ2-1; TRBD1 matches 8 bases. V was pared by 4 bases and J by 12 bases, with 15 bases of the junction left unmatched. Germline V gene sequence: CDR1 SGHRS, CDR2 YFSETQ. This CDR3 is built from 15 residues. CDR3 protein: CASSLQGAPKKGQFF. DNA of the CDR3: TGCGCCAGCAGCCTTCAGGGGGCGCCTAAGAAAGGGCAGTTCTTC.

The rearrangement uses TRBV29-1 and TRBJ2-7; D is unresolved. Germline V gives CDR1 SQVTM, CDR2 ANQGSEA. This CDR3 contains 13 residues. With 6 bases removed from V and 1 base from J, the gap between germline ends came to 13 bases. In nucleotides, the CDR3 is TGCAGCGTGTTGGGAAGAGGATCCTACGAGCAGTACTTC. Protein sequence: CSVLGRGSYEQYF.

About this clone: A junction end diverges from the germline sequence, so it may reflect a read error. The V gene is TRBV7-7, the J gene TRBJ2-2; TRBD1 matches 8 bases. The CDR3 extends over 18 amino acids. Germline V CDR1 and CDR2: SSHAT, FNYEAQ (reference sequence). CDR3 residues: CASRRLGTGTSNTGELFF. In DNA form, the CDR3 reads TGTGCCAGCAGACGCTTGGGGACAGGAACATCGAACACGGGGGAGCTGTTTTTT.

Details on this clone: Other DNA sequences in this sample translate to the same CDR3. The chain is built from TRBV6-1 and TRBJ2-1; D is ambiguous. The germline V gene has CDR1 MNHNS and CDR2 SASEGT. This CDR3 is 19 amino acids long. V was cut by 1 base and J by 3 bases, with 22 bases left in between. CDR3 coding DNA: TGTGCCAGCAGTGAAGTTTGGAGCGAGAGTTATGGTGTCTACAATGAGCAGTTCTTC. Its translation is CASSEVWSESYGVYNEQFF.

About this clone itself: One end of the junction fails to match germline, which may point to a read error. This rearrangement joins TRBV7-9 to TRBJ2-1; D might be TRBD1 (5 bases). The CDR3 loop spans 11 amino acids. Germline loops: CDR1 SEHNR, CDR2 FQNEAQ (reference sequence). The CDR3 DNA reads as TGTGCCAGCAGCTTAGGTTCAGGGCTACTCTTC. This gives the protein CASSLGSGLLF.

V and J are TRBV28 and TRBJ2-7; TRBD2 is a possible D gene (6 bases). CDR1 MDHEN and CDR2 SYDVKM come from the germline V gene. There are 14 residues in the CDR3. V was trimmed by 6 bases and J by 7 bases, leaving 19 bases between them. CDR3 sequence (DNA): TGTGCCAGCAGCCGGGACTCCCGTGGGGTGGAGCAGTACTTC. Translation gives CASSRDSRGVEQYF.

The chain carries TRBV21-1 and TRBJ2-7; the table names TRBD1, a call not compared with the DNA. TRBV21-1 is a pseudogene. This CDR3 has 14 residues. CDR3 DNA sequence: TGTGCCAGCAAGTCCTGGACAGGTCCGTACGAGCAGTACTTC. Protein sequence: CASKSWTGPYEQYF.

V gene TRBV7-3 combines with J gene TRBJ2-3; 12 nucleotides align to TRBD2. Losses at the gene ends were 5 bases for V and 5 bases for J; bases not matched to a gene: 11. The CDR3 spans 17 residues. Germline values: CDR1 SGHTA, CDR2 FQGTGA. CDR3 amino acids: CASSPSLAGGWGDTQYF. The DNA of the CDR3 is TGTGCCAGCAGCCCCAGTCTAGCGGGAGGGTGGGGAGATACGCAGTATTTT.

The chain joins TRBV27 to TRBJ1-6; D not certain. Germline assignment: CDR1 MNHEY and CDR2 SMNVEV (reference sequence). This CDR3 comprises 12 residues. The V end was cut by 2 bases, the J end by 10 bases, with 6 bases between. Here the CDR3 reads CASSLTGSPLHF. The CDR3 DNA reads TGTGCCAGCAGTTTAACGGGATCACCCCTCCACTTT.

The J gene is TRBJ1-1, the V gene TRBV27, with unresolved D. The CDR3 has 13 amino acids. Deletions cut 1 base from V and 3 bases from J, with 6 bases between. Germline assignment: CDR1 MNHEY and CDR2 SMNVEV (reference sequence). In DNA, the CDR3 is TGTGCCAGCAGTTTATATCCGTACACTGAAGCTTTCTTT. Residues: CASSLYPYTEAFF.